The 16 T cell receptor beta chains listed next were all sequenced from one sample in a study of a mutant IDH1 vaccine in newly diagnosed glioma. Sequenced by immunoSEQ multiplex PCR; TCRdb stores in-frame clones only, minus some. Of about 120,000 clones listed, roughly 78% are singletons. Described time point: week 11, during vaccination. It was 300 ug of mutant IDH1 20-mer peptide that made up each vaccine dose, given with topical imiquimod. These receptors have no identified antigens. The sequences come from PBMCs, collected from a glioma patient whose treatment included an IDH1 peptide vaccine. The receptors here all came from a man aged 40-50 years with glioma.

This chain connects TRBV27 to TRBJ2-7; unclear D gene. CDR1 is MNHEY and CDR2 is SMNVEV in the germline V gene (reference sequence). The CDR3 totals 14 residues. V lost 3 bases, J lost 0 bases, and 9 bases lay in between. The CDR3 protein is CASSFHAASYEQYF. The CDR3 DNA follows: TGTGCCAGCAGTTTTCACGCAGCCTCCTACGAGCAGTACTTC.

This clone has only a few counts. The chain employs TRBV20-1 and TRBJ1-4, with 9 bases that match TRBD1. V was clipped by 6 bases and J by 11 bases; unmatched bases: 4. The germline V gene encodes CDR1 DFQATT and CDR2 SNEGSKA (reference sequence). The CDR3 runs to 11 residues. CDR3 residues: CSARDREKLFF. CDR3 sequence (DNA): TGCAGTGCGCGGGACAGGGAGAAACTGTTTTTT.

In this sample, this clone turned up once. V gene TRBV7-2 combines with J gene TRBJ2-5; D gene uncertain. The CDR3 is 12 residues long. Germline V lookup: CDR1 SGHTA, CDR2 FQGNSA. V shed 4 bases and J shed 3 bases, with 6 bases lying between them. DNA of the CDR3: TGTGCCAGCAGCTATTTCAAAGAGACCCAGTACTTC. It yields the protein CASSYFKETQYF.

This clone appeared once. V is TRBV25-1 and J is TRBJ1-2, with D uncertain. This CDR3 is built from 13 residues. Germline V gene sequence: CDR1 MGHDK, CDR2 SYGVNS. V lost 8 bases and J 5 bases, leaving 15 bases between the germline ends. The DNA for the CDR3 is TGTGCCAGCCTCGAAGAGAAAGCATATGGCTACACCTTC. Translated, it gives CASLEEKAYGYTF.

The V gene is TRBV5-8, the J gene TRBJ1-3; D not certain. Per the germline V gene, CDR1 is SGHTS and CDR2 is YDEGEE. V shed 0 bases and J shed 3 bases, with 10 bases lying between them. The CDR3 sequence is 15 residues long. In nucleotides, the CDR3 is TGTGCCAGCAGCTTGGTCGGTAGTATTGGAAACACCATATATTTT. Encoded protein: CASSLVGSIGNTIYF.

CDR3 protein: CASAPGHLNTEAFF. The CDR3 DNA sequence: TGCGCCAGCGCCCCGGGACACTTGAACACTGAAGCTTTCTTT. The chain links TRBV5-1 to TRBJ1-1; TRBD1 might be the D (6 bases). The V and J ends lost 7 bases and 0 bases respectively, with 13 bases between them. This CDR3 comprises 14 residues. CDR1 is SGHRS, CDR2 YFSETQ, per germline.

The J gene is TRBJ2-1, the V gene TRBV5-4, with 11 bases identical to TRBD2. The junction had 2 bases not matched to a gene; V was cut back by 2 bases and J by 4 bases. Germline V lookup: CDR1 SGHNT, CDR2 YYREEE (reference sequence). This CDR3 has 15 residues. Here the CDR3 reads CASSFSGRGYNEQFF. CDR3 DNA: TGTGCCAGCAGCTTTAGCGGGAGGGGGTACAATGAGCAGTTCTTC.

The chain is built from TRBV19 and TRBJ1-1, with TRBD1 as a possible D gene (5 bases). V was trimmed by 3 bases and J by 4 bases, leaving 9 bases between them. CDR3 length equals 13 residues. Germline V lookup: CDR1 LNHDA, CDR2 SQIVND (reference sequence). CDR3: CASSMPRATEAFF. The CDR3, as DNA: TGTGCCAGTAGTATGCCCAGGGCCACTGAAGCTTTCTTT.

The chain has TRBV20-1 and TRBJ1-2, with D unresolved. The CDR3 loop spans 11 amino acids. Looked up from germline, CDR1 is DFQATT and CDR2 is SNEGSKA (reference sequence). The V and J ends lost 3 bases and 5 bases respectively, with 7 bases between them. The CDR3 region is CSARMDYGYTF. In nucleotides, the CDR3 is TGCAGTGCTAGGATGGATTATGGCTACACCTTC.

The chain uses TRBV19 and TRBJ1-3; unclear D gene. The CDR3 consists of 12 residues. The ends were cut back, 3 bases at V and 3 bases at J, with 3 bases in the middle. From germline, CDR1 is LNHDA and CDR2 SQIVND (reference sequence). The CDR3, as DNA: TGTGCCAGTAGTATTGATGGAAACACCATATATTTT. Protein product: CASSIDGNTIYF.

This clone appeared a single time. The chain links TRBV5-1 to TRBJ2-2; 9 nucleotides agree with TRBD1. V lost 4 bases to trimming and J lost 5 bases; unmatched junction nucleotides: 6. Per the germline V gene, CDR1 is SGHRS and CDR2 is YFSETQ. This CDR3 contains 15 residues. The CDR3 loop reads CASSLTGGRTGELFF. CDR3 DNA sequence: TGCGCCAGCAGCCTGACAGGGGGTCGGACCGGGGAGCTGTTTTTT.

The genes are TRBV18 and TRBJ1-1; 7 bases agree with TRBD1. CDR3 length equals 14 residues. Unmatched junction bases numbered 8, after V lost 3 bases and J lost 7 bases. The V gene's germline CDR1 is KGHSH and CDR2 LQKENI. CDR3 bases: TGTGCCAGCTCACCGATACAGGGGCCCCGTGAAGCTTTCTTT. It yields the protein CASSPIQGPREAFF.

The chain is built from TRBV25-1 and TRBJ2-3; TRBD2 might be the D (6 bases). The CDR3 length is 13 residues. Looked up from germline, CDR1 is MGHDK and CDR2 is SYGVNS. V was pared by 5 bases and J by 2 bases, with 8 bases between. The chain's CDR3 is CASSWDFTDTQYF. The CDR3, as DNA: TGTGCCAGCAGTTGGGACTTCACAGATACGCAGTATTTT.

The chain uses TRBV18 and TRBJ1-1; 9 bases align to TRBD1. The V and J ends lost 3 bases and 5 bases, in that order; junction bases with no gene match: 7. Germline V gene sequence: CDR1 KGHSH, CDR2 LQKENI. The CDR3 length is 15 residues. The CDR3 DNA is TGTGCCAGCTCACCGGCGACAGGGGGAGGGACTGAAGCTTTCTTT. Translation gives CASSPATGGGTEAFF. Together with reference TRBV18 and TRBJ1-1, the CDR3 gives the full variable domain: NAGVMQNPRHLVRRRGQEARLRCSPMKGHSHVYWYRQLPEEGLKFMVYLQKENIIDESGMPKERFSAEFPKEGPSILRIQQVVRGDSAAYFCASSPATGGGTEAFFGQGTRLTVV.

V usage is TRBV7-2 and J usage is TRBJ2-3, with a tentative D call TRBD2 (5 bases). There are 15 residues in the CDR3. V lost 1 base and J lost 4, with 12 bases in between. Germline V gives CDR1 SGHTA, CDR2 FQGNSA. The CDR3 DNA reads TGTGCCAGCAGCTTAGATGGCGGGTCGTCAGATACGCAGTATTTT. Its translation: CASSLDGGSSDTQYF.

The rearrangement uses TRBV4-2 and TRBJ2-7; possibly TRBD2 for D (6 bases). In germline, CDR1 is LGHNA, CDR2 YNFKEQ. Trimming shortened V by 0 bases and J by 6 bases, and 21 bases separated the two germline ends. The CDR3 length is 17 residues. CDR3 region: CASSQDLRQDYRGEQYF. Here the CDR3 DNA reads TGTGCCAGCAGCCAAGACCTCCGGCAGGACTACCGAGGCGAGCAGTACTTC.